The T cell receptor (beta chain) described here comes from a study of Ad26.COV2.S vaccination and SARS-CoV-2 variants. Study results and limitations: Total T cell responses may have been underestimated by the TCR breadth and depth analyses.

Treatment reported: some 20 received Ad26.COV2.S at low or high dose, single or two shots; about 5 received placebo; per-sample allocation not given. On day 63 after the first injection, vaccine and placebo recipients gave samples. J gave up 2 bases and V 2 bases, and 6 bases lay outside the gene matches. The germline gives CDR1 SGHTA, CDR2 FQGTGA. This CDR3 has 16 residues. Concerning this clone: Antigen specificity is unknown.

Clones were sequenced by immunoSEQ multiplex PCR, and TCRdb holds only the in-frame ones, with some missing. The profile shows about 350,000 clones, about 87% of them singletons. This chain uses TRBV7-3 with TRBJ1-3; 7 nucleotides agree with TRBD1. Sequencing was performed on peripheral blood, taken in a trial of Ad26.COV2.S vaccine versus placebo. This TCR derives from a person between 18 and 65 years old who received the Ad26.COV2.S COVID-19 vaccine or a placebo. CDR3 sequence reads: CASSLVQGSAGNTIYF. The DNA for the CDR3 is TGTGCCAGCAGCTTAGTACAGGGGTCGGCTGGAAACACCATATATTTT.